What follows is one T cell receptor (beta chain) and its context. The data belong to a study of blood T cell repertoires in COVID-19. The wider study: Both acute and convalescent COVID-19 samples were obtained from the United States, Italy and Spain. Sources were T cells, B-cell-depleted T cells, or PBMCs; the material itself was cDNA or gDNA.

Source study methods: Amplified reference gene primers provided the basis for estimating nucleated cell counts. Sequenced by immunoSEQ multiplex PCR; TCRdb stores in-frame clones only, minus some. V and J calls plus clone size are reproduced from that table; the DNA served to infer D and trimming. The data contain roughly 250,000 clones, 82% of them singletons. The germline V gene has CDR1 SNHLY and CDR2 FYNNEI. The CDR3 extends over 13 amino acids. Deletions cut 4 bases from V and 5 bases from J, with 11 bases between. This receptor was identified in a woman aged 80 or older with active or convalescent COVID-19. Material for sequencing was peripheral blood. The V call is TRBV2, the J call TRBJ1-1; a weak D match, TRBD1 (6 bases). The CDR3: CASSVDRSTEAFF. CDR3 bases: TGTGCCAGCAGTGTTGACAGGTCGACTGAAGCTTTCTTT.